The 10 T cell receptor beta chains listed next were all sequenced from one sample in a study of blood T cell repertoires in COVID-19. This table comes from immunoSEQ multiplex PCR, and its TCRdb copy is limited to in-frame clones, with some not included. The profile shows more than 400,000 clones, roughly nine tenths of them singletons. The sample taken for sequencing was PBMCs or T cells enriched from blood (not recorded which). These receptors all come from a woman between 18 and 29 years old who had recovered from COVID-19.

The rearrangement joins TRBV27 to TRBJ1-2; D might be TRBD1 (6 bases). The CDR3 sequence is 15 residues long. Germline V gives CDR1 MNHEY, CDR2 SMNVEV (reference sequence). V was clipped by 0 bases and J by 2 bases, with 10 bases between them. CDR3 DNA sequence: TGTGCCAGCAGTTTATCAGGGGGAGCAAACTATGGCTACACCTTC. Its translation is CASSLSGGANYGYTF.

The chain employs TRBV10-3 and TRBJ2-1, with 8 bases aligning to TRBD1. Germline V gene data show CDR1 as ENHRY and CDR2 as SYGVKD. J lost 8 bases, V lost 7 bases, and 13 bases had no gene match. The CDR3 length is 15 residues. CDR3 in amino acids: CAITPDRERVDEQFF. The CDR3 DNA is TGTGCCATCACCCCGGACAGGGAGAGGGTGGATGAGCAGTTCTTC.

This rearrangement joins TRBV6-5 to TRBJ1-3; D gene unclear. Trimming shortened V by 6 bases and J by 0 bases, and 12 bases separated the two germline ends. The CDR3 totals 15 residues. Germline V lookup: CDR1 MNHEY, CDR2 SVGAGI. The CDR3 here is CASSPTGYSGNTIYF. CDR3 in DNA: TGTGCCAGCAGCCCAACGGGGTACTCTGGAAACACCATATATTTT.

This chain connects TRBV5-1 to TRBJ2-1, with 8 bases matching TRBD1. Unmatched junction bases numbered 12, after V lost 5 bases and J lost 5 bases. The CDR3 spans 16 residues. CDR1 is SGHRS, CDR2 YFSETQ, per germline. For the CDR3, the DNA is TGCGCCAGCAGTCTCCCCATACCGGGACAGGACAATGAGCAGTTCTTC. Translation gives CASSLPIPGQDNEQFF.

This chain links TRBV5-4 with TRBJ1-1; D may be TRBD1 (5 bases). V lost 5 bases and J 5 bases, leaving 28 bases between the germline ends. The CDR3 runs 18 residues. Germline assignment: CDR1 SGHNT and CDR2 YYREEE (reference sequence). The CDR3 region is CASSSLGQGARRETEAFF. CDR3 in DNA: TGTGCCAGCAGTTCCCTCGGGCAGGGAGCCCGGCGGGAGACTGAAGCTTTCTTT.

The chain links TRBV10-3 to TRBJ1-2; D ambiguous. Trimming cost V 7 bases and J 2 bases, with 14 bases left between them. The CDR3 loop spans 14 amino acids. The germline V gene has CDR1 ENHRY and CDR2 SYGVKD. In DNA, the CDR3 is TGTGCCATCAACGCCGAAGCCCAAAACTATGGCTACACCTTC. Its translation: CAINAEAQNYGYTF.

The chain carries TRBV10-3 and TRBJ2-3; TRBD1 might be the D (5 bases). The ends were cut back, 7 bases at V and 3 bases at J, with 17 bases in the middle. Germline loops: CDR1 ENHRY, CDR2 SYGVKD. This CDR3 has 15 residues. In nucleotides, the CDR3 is TGTGCCATCACCACGGACATCGGCGCGACAGATACGCAGTATTTT. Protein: CAITTDIGATDTQYF.

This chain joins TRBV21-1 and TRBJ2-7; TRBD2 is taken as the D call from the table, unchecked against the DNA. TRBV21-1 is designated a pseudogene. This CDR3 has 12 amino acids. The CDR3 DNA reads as TGTGCCAGCAGCCCGGTCCAAGTAGAGCAGTACTTC. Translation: CASSPVQVEQYF.

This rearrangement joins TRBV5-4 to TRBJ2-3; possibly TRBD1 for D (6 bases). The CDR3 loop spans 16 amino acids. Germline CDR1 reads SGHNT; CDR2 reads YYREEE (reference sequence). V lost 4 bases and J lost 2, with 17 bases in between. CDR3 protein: CASSVPRGLVTDTQYF. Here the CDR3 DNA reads TGTGCCAGCAGCGTGCCCAGGGGCCTCGTCACAGATACGCAGTATTTT. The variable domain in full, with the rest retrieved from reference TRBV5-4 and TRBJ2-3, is ETGVTQSPTHLIKTRGQQVTLRCSSQSGHNTVSWYQQALGQGPQFIFQYYREEENGRGNFPPRFSGLQFPNYSSELNVNALELDDSALYLCASSVPRGLVTDTQYFGPGTRLTVL.

Here the CDR3 DNA reads TGTGCCAGCAGTTACTCGAGGCGAGAAGGCACGCAGTATTTT. It is translated as CASSYSRREGTQYF. J is TRBJ2-3 and V is TRBV6-5, with D uncertain. The CDR3 length is 14 residues. Trimming removed 0 bases at V and 9 bases at J, with 13 bases between. The germline CDR1 and CDR2 sequences are MNHEY and SVGAGI.